This entry lists 25 T cell receptor beta chains sequenced from one sample in a study of T cell responses to AZD1222 COVID-19 vaccine. This table comes from immunoSEQ multiplex PCR, and its TCRdb copy is limited to in-frame clones, with some not included. The sample lists 200,000 or so clones, around 88% occurring once. The sequenced sample was peripheral blood, obtained on day 0 of AZD1222 vaccination. The receptors here all came from an adult in good health.

CDR3 residues: CAISQSTSGVDEQFF. The CDR3 DNA is TGTGCCATCAGTCAATCGACTAGCGGTGTCGATGAGCAGTTCTTC. The gene calls are TRBV10-3 and TRBJ2-1, with TRBD2 matching over 9 bases. CDR3 length: 15 residues. Germline V gene sequence: CDR1 ENHRY, CDR2 SYGVKD. J was trimmed by 8 bases and V by 5 bases; bases with no gene match: 10.

V gene TRBV5-6 combines with J gene TRBJ2-2; weak D call: TRBD2 (5 bases). The CDR3 contains 15 residues. Germline CDR1 and CDR2: SGHDT and YYEEEE. V lost 0 bases to trimming and J lost 5 bases, with 11 bases between them. The DNA of the CDR3 is TGTGCCAGCAGCTTGGGAGCGGTCCCTACCGGGGAGCTGTTTTTT. This codes for CASSLGAVPTGELFF.

V is TRBV5-1 and J is TRBJ1-1; 7 nucleotides align to TRBD1. This CDR3 region has 14 residues. Trimming cost V 4 bases and J 5 bases; bases outside gene matches: 8. Germline CDR1 is SGHRS and CDR2 is YFSETQ. The CDR3 sequence: CASSPSQGWTEAFF. The CDR3 DNA follows: TGCGCCAGCAGCCCCTCACAGGGGTGGACTGAAGCTTTCTTT.

This clone occurred once. The chain carries TRBV15 and TRBJ2-6; D gene uncertain. Trimming took off 1 base at V and 0 bases at J, with 13 bases between the two ends. The CDR3 is 18 amino acids. Germline V gene lookup returns CDR1 LNHNV and CDR2 YYDKDF (reference sequence). The CDR3 DNA follows: TGTGCCACCAGCAGAGGCGGCTATCAGAGCTCTGGGGCCAACGTCCTGACTTTC. Protein: CATSRGGYQSSGANVLTF. Filled out from reference TRBV15 and TRBJ2-6, the complete variable domain reads DAMVIQNPRYQVTQFGKPVTLSCSQTLNHNVMYWYQQKSSQAPKLLFHYYDKDFNNEADTPDNFQSRRPNTSFCFLDIRSPGLGDTAMYLCATSRGGYQSSGANVLTFGAGSRLTVL.

This chain uses TRBV30 with TRBJ1-3; D not resolved. The germline V and J ends were trimmed by 6 bases and 0 bases, with 15 bases remaining between them. This CDR3 spans 15 amino acids. Germline V gives CDR1 GTSNPN, CDR2 SVGIG (reference sequence). CDR3 region: CACGWPRSSGNTIYF. The CDR3 nucleotides are TGTGCCTGCGGGTGGCCCCGGAGCTCTGGAAACACCATATATTTT. Combining the CDR3 with reference TRBV30 and TRBJ1-3 gives the whole variable domain SQTIHQWPATLVQPVGSPLSLECTVEGTSNPNLYWYRQAAGRGLQLLFYSVGIGQISSEVPQNLSASRPQDRQFILSSKKLLLSDSGFYLCACGWPRSSGNTIYFGEGSWLTVV.

The rearrangement links TRBV5-1 to TRBJ2-7; the D is unclear. V lost 2 bases and J lost 1, with 4 bases in between. The CDR3 has 12 amino acids. CDR1 is SGHRS and CDR2 is YFSETQ in the germline V gene. The CDR3 DNA reads as TGCGCCAGCAGCTTCACGTCCTACGAGCAGTACTTC. Amino acids: CASSFTSYEQYF.

The CDR3 region has the DNA TGCACCAGCAGCCGAGGGCAGGGGGCGATCGGTGATTCACCCCTCCACTTT. It is translated as CTSSRGQGAIGDSPLHF. The chain combines TRBV1 with TRBJ1-6; the D call of TRBD1 is as the table states it, not checked on the DNA. TRBV1 is classified as a pseudogene. The CDR3 is 17 residues long.

This chain uses TRBV6-4 with TRBJ1-6; D is undetermined. Per germline, CDR1 MRHNA and CDR2 SNTAGT. The CDR3 loop spans 12 amino acids. V lost 6 bases, J lost 6 bases, and 6 bases lay in between. CDR3 region: CASRNSNSPLHF. The CDR3 DNA reads as TGTGCCAGCAGGAACAGTAATTCACCCCTCCACTTT.

This chain links TRBV12-5 with TRBJ1-2; D not certain. Trimming shortened V by 1 base and J by 4 bases, and 13 bases separated the two germline ends. The germline V gene has CDR1 LGHNT and CDR2 FRNRAP. CDR3 length: 15 residues. CDR3 region: CASGLEGRDSYGYTF. In nucleotides, the CDR3 is TGTGCTAGTGGTTTGGAGGGCCGGGATTCCTATGGCTACACCTTC. Complete variable domain (other parts from reference TRBV12-5 and TRBJ1-2): DARVTQTPRHKVTEMGQEVTMRCQPILGHNTVFWYRQTMMQGLELLAYFRNRAPLDDSGMPKDRFSAEMPDATLATLKIQPSEPRDSAVYFCASGLEGRDSYGYTFGSGTRLTVV.

The J gene is TRBJ1-4, the V gene TRBV30, with TRBD1 matching 8 bases. This CDR3 comprises 20 residues. Looked up from germline, CDR1 is GTSNPN and CDR2 is SVGIG (reference sequence). The trim removed 1 base at V and 5 bases at J, leaving 21 bases unmatched. The CDR3: CAWSAPLPGDRREVNEKLFF. The CDR3 region has the DNA TGTGCCTGGAGTGCACCCCTACCCGGGGACAGGAGGGAGGTGAATGAAAAACTGTTTTTT.

The V gene is TRBV6-2 or TRBV6-3, the J gene TRBJ1-1; a weak D match, TRBD1 (5 bases). From germline, CDR1 is MNHEY and CDR2 SVGEGT. Trimming pared 6 bases from V and 6 bases from J, leaving 17 bases between. The CDR3 covers 14 residues. CDR3 residues: CASSMQPGAPEAFF. As DNA, the CDR3 is TGTGCCAGCAGCATGCAACCCGGGGCGCCTGAAGCTTTCTTT.

The rearrangement links TRBV28 to TRBJ2-3, with 9 bases matching TRBD2. CDR3 length: 14 amino acids. Germline V gene lookup returns CDR1 MDHEN and CDR2 SYDVKM. V trimming: 8 bases; J trimming: 2 bases; junction bases outside the gene matches: 5. The CDR3, as DNA: TGTGCCAGCTTAAGCGGGGGGAACACAGATACGCAGTATTTT. Protein: CASLSGGNTDTQYF.

The V call is TRBV12-3 or TRBV12-4, the J call TRBJ2-1; D ambiguous. The CDR3 loop spans 11 amino acids. Between the trimmed V and J ends, which lost 6 bases and 10 bases, there was a span of 10 bases. The CDR3 DNA sequence: TGTGCCAGCAGGTACATCAACGAGCAGTTCTTC. Protein: CASRYINEQFF.

This chain connects TRBV12-3 or TRBV12-4 to TRBJ2-1; D unresolved. The germline V and J ends were trimmed by 4 bases and 3 bases, with 7 bases remaining between them. The CDR3 spans 13 residues. The CDR3 sequence is CASSSNRYNEQFF. CDR3 DNA: TGTGCCAGCAGTTCTAACCGCTACAATGAGCAGTTCTTC.

In this sample, this clone turned up once. The chain employs TRBV9 and TRBJ2-7; D is possibly TRBD1 (6 bases). V was clipped by 0 bases and J by 3 bases, with 13 bases between them. Germline loops: CDR1 SGDLS, CDR2 YYNGEE. The CDR3 is 15 amino acids. The CDR3 sequence: CASSVGGTLLYEQYF. DNA of the CDR3: TGTGCCAGCAGCGTAGGTGGGACACTCCTCTACGAGCAGTACTTC.

The chain combines TRBV10-1 with TRBJ2-1, with 9 bases lining up with TRBD1. This CDR3 comprises 16 residues. V dropped 2 bases and J dropped 7; count of bases not matched to a gene: 9. Germline values: CDR1 WNHNN, CDR2 SYGVQD (reference sequence). The CDR3 protein is CASSERVGQGRNEQFF. The CDR3 nucleotides are TGCGCCAGCAGTGAGAGGGTGGGACAGGGTAGGAATGAGCAGTTCTTC.

The genes are TRBV19 and TRBJ1-2; tentative D call: TRBD1 (6 bases). Germline values: CDR1 LNHDA, CDR2 SQIVND (reference sequence). There are 14 residues in the CDR3. Between the trimmed V and J ends, which lost 7 bases and 7 bases, there was a span of 19 bases. The CDR3 spells CASTIGAGVPGYTF. The CDR3 DNA sequence: TGTGCCAGTACCATAGGGGCAGGGGTCCCTGGCTACACCTTC.

This clone was found a few times. This sequence joins TRBV6-5 and TRBJ1-3; a possible D gene is TRBD1 (5 bases). Trimming stripped 1 base from V and 4 bases from J, with 11 bases between. CDR1 is MNHEY, CDR2 SVGAGI, per germline. The CDR3 extends over 15 amino acids. DNA of the CDR3: TGTGCCAGCAGTTACTTGGGGGAGTCAGGAAACACCATATATTTT. Its translation is CASSYLGESGNTIYF.

The chain has TRBV11-2 and TRBJ1-1; no definite D call. V was clipped by 4 bases and J by 0 bases, with 6 bases between them. The CDR3 sequence is 13 residues long. Germline V gives CDR1 SGHAT, CDR2 FQNNGV. DNA for the CDR3: TGTGCCAGCAGCTCCTATATGAACACTGAAGCTTTCTTT. Translating it yields CASSSYMNTEAFF.

The chain combines TRBV5-6 with TRBJ1-2; 10 bases map to TRBD1. V shed 1 base, J shed 3 bases, and the junction held 6 bases outside the gene matches. The CDR3 has 16 residues. Germline V gene data show CDR1 as SGHDT and CDR2 as YYEEEE. The CDR3 loop is CASSLLGQGKDYGYTF. As DNA, the CDR3 is TGTGCCAGCAGCTTGTTGGGACAGGGGAAAGACTATGGCTACACCTTC.

The chain employs TRBV30 and TRBJ1-2, with 10 bases aligning to TRBD1. The CDR3 spans 15 residues. The V gene's germline CDR1 is GTSNPN and CDR2 SVGIG (reference sequence). Losses at the gene ends were 2 bases for V and 0 bases for J; bases not matched to a gene: 3. The CDR3 loop reads CAWSTGTGANYGYTF. Written as DNA, the CDR3 is TGTGCCTGGAGTACCGGGACAGGGGCTAACTATGGCTACACCTTC.

This clone is a singleton in its sample. The V and J genes are TRBV5-1 and TRBJ1-4; D is unclear. Germline lookup yields CDR1 SGHRS and CDR2 YFSETQ. This CDR3 has 14 amino acids. V was trimmed by 3 bases and J by 8 bases, leaving 14 bases between them. As DNA, the CDR3 is TGCGCCAGCAGCTCGCCCCCAGTAGAGGAAAAACTGTTTTTT. As protein: CASSSPPVEEKLFF.

The V and J genes are TRBV23-1 and TRBJ1-6; D ambiguous. TRBV23-1 is treated as an ORF (open reading frame) with a function not yet certain. CDR3 length: 13 residues. V lost 3 bases and J 10 bases, leaving 10 bases between the germline ends. The CDR3 DNA follows: TGCGCCAGCAGTCATATTATAGAGTCACCCCTCCACTTT. It encodes CASSHIIESPLHF.

This clone came up once. The J gene is TRBJ2-1, the V gene TRBV18, with D tentatively TRBD1 (5 bases). The CDR3 contains 12 residues. From germline, CDR1 is KGHSH and CDR2 LQKENI. Trimming took off 6 bases at V and 5 bases at J, with 8 bases between the two ends. CDR3 sequence reads: CASSAGNNEQFF. The CDR3 DNA sequence: TGTGCCAGCTCGGCAGGGAACAATGAGCAGTTCTTC.

V is TRBV6-5 and J is TRBJ2-1, with D perhaps matching TRBD2 (6 bases). V gave up 7 bases and J gave up 9 bases, with 19 bases separating them. The germline gives CDR1 MNHEY, CDR2 SVGAGI. The length of the CDR3 is 14 residues. The CDR3 DNA is TGTGCCAGCACCCTACTAGGTTCGCGGGGTGAGCAGTTCTTC. Amino acid sequence: CASTLLGSRGEQFF.